The 23 T cell receptor beta chains below come from one sample, sequenced in a study of T-cell memory formation after mild COVID-19 (dated by TCRdb to about 2021). Libraries came from 5' RACE. Data came from an Illumina NovaSeq 6000. TCRdb cleaned the public reads at Q25 with fastp, built clones with MiXCR and kept in-frame beta chains. CDR3 protein sequences are deduplicated, and each keeps its most common genes and DNA. The sample profile shows hundreds of thousands of distinct CDR3 sequences; approximately 15% of them were found once. The ten largest clones add up to more than 20% of the sample. Material for sequencing was PBMCs or a T cell subset sorted from them (not recorded which). All receptors derive from a man in his late teens or twenties who had mild COVID-19 (a few samples of this study predate the infection). The sample titles of this study are shuffled in the database, so cell type and time point are left out; the donor was told from shared clones.

The rearrangement uses TRBV6-5 and TRBJ2-3; TRBD1 aligns across 9 bases. Germline V gene data show CDR1 as MNHEY and CDR2 as SVGAGI. The CDR3 is made up of 15 amino acids. V lost 8 bases to trimming and J lost 7 bases; unmatched junction nucleotides: 13. CDR3 DNA sequence: TGTGCCAGCGCACGGACAGGGGAGGGATCGAATACGCAGTATTTT. Protein: CASARTGEGSNTQYF.

The V gene is TRBV6-5, the J gene TRBJ1-1, with D uncertain. Germline V gene data show CDR1 as MNHEY and CDR2 as SVGAGI. The CDR3 spans 14 residues. Deletions cut 0 bases from V and 1 base from J, with 6 bases between. CDR3: CASSYSVRNTEAFF. CDR3 nucleotide sequence: TGTGCCAGCAGTTACTCTGTCAGGAACACTGAAGCTTTCTTT.

This clonotype was found once. The CDR3 DNA reads as TGTGCCAGCAGCGGACTAGTGATAATCTCAGATACGCAGTATTTT. Translation: CASSGLVIISDTQYF. The rearrangement uses TRBV7-2 and TRBJ2-3; 7 bases are shared with TRBD2. The CDR3 covers 15 residues. Germline CDR1 is SGHTA and CDR2 is FQGNSA. V shed 5 bases, J shed 4 bases, and the junction held 9 bases outside the gene matches.

The CDR3: CSVEKSSGGNEQFF. The CDR3 DNA is TGCAGCGTTGAAAAATCTAGCGGGGGGAATGAGCAGTTCTTC. The rearrangement uses TRBV29-1 and TRBJ2-1, with 11 bases identical to TRBD2. The CDR3 is 14 residues long. With 2 bases clipped from V and 7 bases from J, the junction kept 4 bases outside the gene matches. CDR1 and CDR2 (germline): SQVTM, ANQGSEA.

The chain joins TRBV13 to TRBJ2-3; possible D gene TRBD2, 6 bases. CDR3 length equals 16 residues. Looked up from germline, CDR1 is PRHDT and CDR2 is FYEKMQ (reference sequence). V lost 6 bases, J lost 0 bases, and 16 bases lay in between. Here the CDR3 reads CASSLGLSSSTDTQYF. The CDR3 region has the DNA TGTGCCAGCAGTCTTGGACTATCTTCTAGCACAGATACGCAGTATTTT.

The rearrangement uses TRBV14 and TRBJ1-1, with a weak D call TRBD1 (6 bases). The CDR3 runs 15 residues. CDR1 is SGHDN, CDR2 FVKESK, per germline. V was shortened by 4 bases and J by 3 bases, with 15 bases between the two germline ends. CDR3 in DNA: TGTGCCAGCAGCCGCCGGACGGGGGCCTACACTGAAGCTTTCTTT. Residues: CASSRRTGAYTEAFF.

The chain couples TRBV19 to TRBJ1-5; D is unresolved. The CDR3 length is 13 residues. Germline V lookup: CDR1 LNHDA, CDR2 SQIVND (reference sequence). V was trimmed by 6 bases and J by 0 bases, leaving 6 bases between them. The CDR3 protein is CASSVFSNQPQHF. DNA for the CDR3: TGTGCCAGTAGCGTCTTTAGCAATCAGCCCCAGCATTTT.

The chain joins TRBV7-3 to TRBJ1-1; D gene ambiguous. From germline, CDR1 is SGHTA and CDR2 FQGTGA. Trimming cost V 5 bases and J 1 base, with 8 bases left between them. This CDR3 is 13 amino acids long. CDR3 coding DNA: TGTGCCAGCAGCGTTACAAAGAACACTGAAGCTTTCTTT. Translation: CASSVTKNTEAFF.

The chain uses TRBV7-2 and TRBJ1-1, with unresolved D. The CDR3 loop spans 14 amino acids. V lost 3 bases to trimming and J lost 2 bases, with 10 bases between them. Per the germline V gene, CDR1 is SGHTA and CDR2 is FQGNSA. DNA of the CDR3: TGTGCCAGCAGCTTTAGGACGGCTAACACTGAAGCTTTCTTT. This codes for CASSFRTANTEAFF.

A few counts support this clonotype. The V and J genes are TRBV7-6 and TRBJ2-2; D may correspond to TRBD1 or TRBD2 (5 bases each). V lost 1 base, J lost 4 bases, and 19 bases lay in between. There are 18 residues in the CDR3. Germline lookup yields CDR1 SGHVS and CDR2 FNYEAQ. The CDR3 DNA follows: TGTGCCAGCAGCTTAGACCTTTCCGGGGCATGGGGCACCGGGGAGCTGTTTTTT. It encodes CASSLDLSGAWGTGELFF.

This chain links TRBV6-1 with TRBJ2-7; 11 bases line up with TRBD1. The CDR3 spans 13 residues. The junction had 1 base not matched to a gene; V was cut back by 6 bases and J by 3 bases. Germline V gene data show CDR1 as MNHNS and CDR2 as SASEGT. CDR3 coding DNA: TGTGCCAGCAGGGGGACAGGGGGCTACGAGCAGTACGTC. Its translation: CASRGTGGYEQYV.

This clonotype was found a few times. The rearrangement uses TRBV6-2 or TRBV6-3 and TRBJ2-2; 7 nucleotides line up with TRBD2. Germline-derived CDR1 and CDR2 are MNHEY and SVGEGT. V gave up 3 bases and J gave up 4 bases; unmatched junction bases: 8. The CDR3 spans 16 residues. As DNA, the CDR3 is TGTGCCAGCAGTTATCCGGGGATAGCGGGCACCGGGGAGCTGTTTTTT. Its protein is CASSYPGIAGTGELFF.

This clonotype was counted between two and nine times. The chain couples TRBV30 to TRBJ1-5; unclear D gene. This CDR3 contains 13 residues. V was clipped by 1 base and J by 7 bases, with 11 bases between them. Germline CDR1 and CDR2: GTSNPN and SVGIG (reference sequence). Here the CDR3 DNA reads TGTGCCTGGAGTGGTAGGGCTTGGCAGCCCCAGCATTTT. Amino acid sequence: CAWSGRAWQPQHF.

V is TRBV27 and J is TRBJ2-2; D unresolved. V was clipped by 6 bases and J by 7 bases, with 12 bases between them. CDR3 length: 13 amino acids. Germline values: CDR1 MNHEY, CDR2 SMNVEV (reference sequence). The CDR3 loop reads CASRSVGLGELFF. The DNA of the CDR3 is TGTGCCAGCAGATCGGTAGGGCTCGGGGAGCTGTTTTTT.

The V and J genes are TRBV2 and TRBJ2-7, with 11 bases matching TRBD1. Trimming cost V 8 bases and J 4 bases; bases outside gene matches: 7. The CDR3 length is 14 residues. Germline V lookup: CDR1 SNHLY, CDR2 FYNNEI. This CDR3 reads CASVPGQGGYEQYV. Here the CDR3 DNA reads TGTGCCAGCGTCCCGGGACAGGGGGGGTACGAGCAGTACGTC.

This clonotype was detected only a few times. V is TRBV7-2 and J is TRBJ1-2; TRBD1 matches 8 bases. The V and J ends lost 0 bases and 5 bases, in that order; junction bases with no gene match: 5. The germline V gene encodes CDR1 SGHTA and CDR2 FQGNSA. This CDR3 region has 15 residues. The DNA of the CDR3 is TGTGCCAGCAGCTTAGCTGGGACAGGAACATATGGCTACACCTTC. Amino acids: CASSLAGTGTYGYTF.

The sample holds many counts of this clonotype. The chain joins TRBV4-1 to TRBJ2-2; D is uncertain. This CDR3 has 15 residues. CDR1 is MGHRA, CDR2 YSYEKL, per germline. The ends were cut back, 1 base at V and 1 base at J, with 7 bases in the middle. The CDR3 sequence: CASSQVAGNTGELFF. The CDR3 region has the DNA TGCGCCAGCAGCCAAGTAGCAGGGAACACCGGGGAGCTGTTTTTT.

The rearrangement joins TRBV14 to TRBJ1-2; the D gene is possibly TRBD1 (6 bases). V gave up 0 bases and J gave up 0 bases, with 8 bases separating them. CDR3 length: 15 residues. Germline V gene lookup returns CDR1 SGHDN and CDR2 FVKESK. Here the CDR3 DNA reads TGTGCCAGCAGCCAAGACACAGGGTCTAACTATGGCTACACCTTC. Encoded protein: CASSQDTGSNYGYTF.

This clonotype was seen only once. The genes are TRBV4-1 and TRBJ1-2; tentatively, D is TRBD1 (5 bases). V lost 0 bases and J 4 bases, leaving 9 bases between the germline ends. Germline assignment: CDR1 MGHRA and CDR2 YSYEKL. CDR3 size: 14 residues. This chain's CDR3 is CASSQDDSGYGYTF. The CDR3 nucleotides are TGCGCCAGCAGCCAAGACGACAGTGGCTATGGCTACACCTTC.

The chain uses TRBV7-9 and TRBJ2-3; the match to TRBD2 covers 13 bases. From germline, CDR1 is SEHNR and CDR2 FQNEAQ (reference sequence). V trimming: 4 bases; J trimming: 2 bases; junction bases outside the gene matches: 6. The CDR3 sequence is 17 residues long. The CDR3 reads CASSYSGTSGITDTQYF. CDR3 sequence (DNA): TGTGCCAGCAGCTATTCCGGGACTAGCGGGATCACAGATACGCAGTATTTT.

The chain couples TRBV5-1 to TRBJ2-2; possibly TRBD1 for D (6 bases). V lost 0 bases and J 4 bases, leaving 16 bases between the germline ends. From germline, CDR1 is SGHRS and CDR2 YFSETQ. The CDR3 runs 17 residues. The CDR3 reads CASSLAVGHFRTGELFF. CDR3 DNA sequence: TGCGCCAGCAGCTTGGCCGTGGGACATTTCCGCACCGGGGAGCTGTTTTTT.

This clonotype was seen more than once but under ten times. The rearrangement uses TRBV6-6 and TRBJ1-2, with D possibly being TRBD1 (5 bases). CDR3 length: 11 amino acids. Trimming took off 10 bases at V and 3 bases at J, with 9 bases between the two ends. Germline CDR1 MNHNY, CDR2 SVGAGI (reference sequence). This CDR3 is CAIRADYGYTF. The CDR3 bases are TGTGCCATCAGGGCTGACTATGGCTACACCTTC.

Ten or more counts support this clonotype. CDR3 nucleotides: TGTGCCAGCAGCCAAGAGACAGGGGGCTACGAGCAGTACGTC. Protein product: CASSQETGGYEQYV. The chain joins TRBV3-2 to TRBJ2-7; the table names TRBD1, a call not compared with the DNA. TRBV3-2 is termed a pseudogene. The CDR3 length is 14 residues.